The 28 T cell receptor beta chains reported below all come from one sample, sequenced in a study of blood T cell repertoires in COVID-19. The assay was immunoSEQ multiplex PCR, and TCRdb's table has in-frame clones only and misses some. The sample has about 140,000 clones, about 83% seen once; the top ten hold 16%. Specimen: peripheral blood. These receptors all stem from a man aged 45-65 years with acute or convalescent COVID-19.

J is TRBJ1-1 and V is TRBV11-2; D is perhaps TRBD1 (5 bases). This CDR3 is 13 amino acids long. Trimming removed 2 bases from V and 1 base from J, with 5 bases in between. Germline V CDR1 and CDR2: SGHAT, FQNNGV. DNA of the CDR3: TGTGCCAGCAGCTTAAGGGGGAACACTGAAGCTTTCTTT. As protein: CASSLRGNTEAFF.

This chain uses TRBV4-1 with TRBJ2-5; tentatively, D is TRBD2 (6 bases). Germline CDR1 is MGHRA and CDR2 is YSYEKL. CDR3 length: 16 residues. The germline V and J ends were trimmed by 0 bases and 4 bases, with 15 bases remaining between them. The CDR3 region is CASSQEPAGGRETQYF. DNA for the CDR3: TGCGCCAGCAGCCAAGAACCCGCCGGGGGTAGAGAGACCCAGTACTTC.

The chain carries TRBV6-5 and TRBJ1-2, with unresolved D. CDR3 length: 15 residues. With 6 bases removed from V and 1 base from J, the gap between germline ends came to 15 bases. Germline V gene lookup returns CDR1 MNHEY and CDR2 SVGAGI. The CDR3 sequence: CASSPSNSVNYGYTF. The CDR3 DNA reads as TGTGCCAGCAGCCCCTCGAACAGTGTTAACTATGGCTACACCTTC.

The genes are TRBV30 and TRBJ1-6; 10 positions agree with TRBD1. The CDR3 length is 14 residues. Per the germline V gene, CDR1 is GTSNPN and CDR2 is SVGIG (reference sequence). The J segment lost 7 bases and the V segment lost 3 bases, leaving 3 bases of the junction unmatched. The CDR3 DNA reads TGTGCCTGGAGCCCGGGACAGGGGAATTCACCCCTCCACTTT. As protein: CAWSPGQGNSPLHF.

The chain combines TRBV5-6 with TRBJ2-2; the match to TRBD2 covers 7 bases. The CDR3 loop spans 15 amino acids. Germline CDR1 is SGHDT and CDR2 is YYEEEE. Trimming took 2 bases from V and 5 from J; bases not matched to a gene: 6. The CDR3 sequence is CASSFSGGRTGELFF. The CDR3 nucleotides read TGTGCCAGCAGCTTTTCCGGGGGGAGAACCGGGGAGCTGTTTTTT.

V is TRBV11-3 and J is TRBJ2-1, with D unresolved. The CDR3 is 14 amino acids. V lost 3 bases and J lost 4, with 10 bases in between. Germline V gene data show CDR1 as SGHNT and CDR2 as YENEEA. CDR3 sequence reads: CASSLSGGYNEQFF. The CDR3 region has the DNA TGTGCCAGCAGCTTGAGTGGCGGTTACAATGAGCAGTTCTTC.

This clone was observed once. This chain uses TRBV28 with TRBJ1-2, with D perhaps matching TRBD1 (5 bases). The germline CDR1 and CDR2 sequences are MDHEN and SYDVKM. The V end was cut by 6 bases, the J end by 8 bases, with 19 bases between. This CDR3 is 14 amino acids long. CDR3 bases: TGTGCCAGCAGCACAGGTCTTTCGGACGGCGGCTACACCTTC. This codes for CASSTGLSDGGYTF.

This chain connects TRBV30 to TRBJ1-6; TRBD1 is a possible D gene (5 bases). Germline assignment: CDR1 GTSNPN and CDR2 SVGIG (reference sequence). The CDR3 has 14 residues. V gave up 1 base and J gave up 6 bases, with 10 bases separating them. DNA for the CDR3: TGTGCCTGGAGTGGGGTCAGGGCTAATTCACCCCTCCACTTT. Translated: CAWSGVRANSPLHF.

This clone turned up a few times. V gene TRBV5-5 combines with J gene TRBJ1-2; unclear D gene. Trimming took off 5 bases at V and 3 bases at J, with 11 bases between the two ends. Germline V gives CDR1 SGHKS, CDR2 YYEKEE (reference sequence). CDR3 length: 13 amino acids. CDR3 in DNA: TGTGCCAGCAGGAAATCCGGTGACTATGGCTACACCTTC. Residues: CASRKSGDYGYTF.

V is TRBV11-2 and J is TRBJ2-1; D may be TRBD1 (6 bases). Germline CDR1 SGHAT, CDR2 FQNNGV. Trimming took off 5 bases at V and 6 bases at J, with 20 bases between the two ends. CDR3 length equals 16 residues. CDR3 nucleotide sequence: TGTGCCAGCAGCCTACCCGCCGGACAGAGGGGCAATGAGCAGTTCTTC. Its translation is CASSLPAGQRGNEQFF.

This chain uses TRBV28 with TRBJ2-1, with 11 bases lining up with TRBD2. CDR3 size: 15 residues. The V segment lost 8 bases and the J segment 7 bases; nucleotides outside the gene matches: 10. CDR1 MDHEN and CDR2 SYDVKM come from the germline V gene. The CDR3 DNA reads TGTGCCAGCGGGACCCTAGCGGGGGGTGAGAATGAGCAGTTCTTC. Its protein is CASGTLAGGENEQFF.

The V gene is TRBV30, the J gene TRBJ1-2; 7 positions match TRBD1. Germline-derived CDR1 and CDR2 are GTSNPN and SVGIG (reference sequence). The CDR3 is 13 residues long. Unmatched junction bases numbered 9, after V lost 4 bases and J lost 7 bases. The DNA for the CDR3 is TGTGCCTGGATTGCCACAGGGGCTAGTGGCTACACCTTC. This encodes CAWIATGASGYTF.

The chain recombines TRBV28 with TRBJ1-2; 7 positions match TRBD1. The ends lost 8 bases at V and 0 bases at J; junction bases unmatched: 9. This CDR3 comprises 15 residues. The germline CDR1 and CDR2 sequences are MDHEN and SYDVKM. The CDR3 sequence is CASGFSGTANYGYTF. CDR3 DNA sequence: TGTGCCAGCGGGTTCTCCGGGACAGCTAACTATGGCTACACCTTC.

This CDR3 is CASSPDTNTEAFF. CDR3 nucleotides: TGTGCCAGCAGCCCCGACACGAACACTGAAGCTTTCTTT. This chain joins TRBV12-3 or TRBV12-4 and TRBJ1-1; D unresolved. V was trimmed by 6 bases and J by 1 base, leaving 9 bases between them. The CDR3 extends over 13 amino acids.

This clone showed up many times. V usage is TRBV6-4 and J usage is TRBJ2-1; TRBD2 agrees at 8 bases. The junction had 1 base not matched to a gene; V was cut back by 0 bases and J by 6 bases. The CDR3 has 14 residues. CDR1 is MRHNA and CDR2 is SNTAGT in the germline V gene. As DNA, the CDR3 is TGTGCCAGCAGTGACTCGAGCGGGGGCAATGAGCAGTTCTTC. It specifies CASSDSSGGNEQFF.

The chain joins TRBV5-6 to TRBJ1-1, with D maybe TRBD1 (6 bases). This CDR3 has 15 amino acids. Germline V CDR1 and CDR2: SGHDT, YYEEEE. Trimming removed 2 bases from V and 2 bases from J, with 13 bases in between. Written as DNA, the CDR3 is TGTGCCAGCAGCTTATTGACAGGCTTAAACACTGAAGCTTTCTTT. It codes for CASSLLTGLNTEAFF.

The rearrangement joins TRBV7-2 to TRBJ1-2, with a weak D call TRBD1 (6 bases). The germline V and J ends were trimmed by 5 bases and 4 bases, with 17 bases remaining between them. Per germline, CDR1 SGHTA and CDR2 FQGNSA. The CDR3 is made up of 15 amino acids. The DNA of the CDR3 is TGTGCCAGCAGCCATCAAAGGGGGTCTGGCTATGGCTACACCTTC. Its translation is CASSHQRGSGYGYTF.

The chain joins TRBV23-1 to TRBJ2-7, with D perhaps matching TRBD1 (6 bases). TRBV23-1 is given ORF status, its function remaining uncertain. V lost 2 bases and J lost 1, with 12 bases in between. This CDR3 region has 15 residues. As DNA, the CDR3 is TGCGCCAGCAGTCAAACGGGGACAAGTTCCTACGAGCAGTACGTC. Protein: CASSQTGTSSYEQYV.

This clone was counted a single time. This chain joins TRBV3-1 (or the pseudogene TRBV3-2) and TRBJ2-1; maybe TRBD2 (5 bases). The CDR3 is made up of 16 amino acids. CDR1 is LGHDT and CDR2 is YNNKEL in the germline V gene (reference sequence). Trimming pared 3 bases from V and 2 bases from J, leaving 14 bases between. CDR3 DNA: TGTGCCAGCAGCCAGACGGGATTTTCCGCCTACAATGAGCAGTTCTTC. The encoded protein is CASSQTGFSAYNEQFF.

The chain recombines TRBV15 with TRBJ2-1, with TRBD2 matching 8 bases. V lost 4 bases, J lost 2 bases, and 10 bases stayed unmatched. The CDR3 sequence is 17 residues long. CDR1 and CDR2 (germline): LNHNV, YYDKDF (reference sequence). The CDR3 DNA follows: TGTGCCACCAGCACCCTCTCCGGGGGGGGCCCCTACAATGAGCAGTTCTTC. Translating it yields CATSTLSGGGPYNEQFF.

The chain combines TRBV24-1 with TRBJ2-5; 11 bases are shared with TRBD1. CDR1 and CDR2 from the germline V gene are KGHDR and SFDVKD. Trimming cost V 4 bases and J 5 bases; bases outside gene matches: 8. The CDR3 loop spans 16 amino acids. DNA of the CDR3: TGTGCCACCAGTGAGGCCGGGACAGGGGGTCTCGAGACCCAGTACTTC. Protein sequence: CATSEAGTGGLETQYF.

The rearrangement links TRBV6-1 to TRBJ2-2; no clear D gene. Per germline, CDR1 MNHNS and CDR2 SASEGT. The CDR3 has 14 amino acids. V was shortened by 2 bases and J by 7 bases, with 11 bases between the two germline ends. CDR3 sequence: CASSESETGGELFF. As DNA, the CDR3 is TGTGCCAGCAGTGAAAGTGAGACGGGCGGGGAGCTGTTTTTT.

V and J are TRBV5-1 and TRBJ2-3; TRBD2 matches at 9 bases. This CDR3 is built from 15 residues. CDR1 is SGHRS and CDR2 is YFSETQ in the germline V gene. V lost 3 bases, J lost 3 bases, and 5 bases stayed unmatched. CDR3 region: CASSYLAGTTDTQYF. DNA of the CDR3: TGCGCCAGCAGCTATCTAGCGGGAACAACAGATACGCAGTATTTT. The full variable domain, its missing parts supplied by reference TRBV5-1 and TRBJ2-3, is KAGVTQTPRYLIKTRGQQVTLSCSPISGHRSVSWYQQTPGQGLQFLFEYFSETQRNKGNFPGRFSGRQFSNSRSEMNVSTLELGDSALYLCASSYLAGTTDTQYFGPGTRLTVL.

The chain combines TRBV19 with TRBJ1-5; 8 nucleotides align to TRBD1. V shed 7 bases, J shed 6 bases, and the junction held 8 bases outside the gene matches. Germline V lookup: CDR1 LNHDA, CDR2 SQIVND (reference sequence). The CDR3 loop spans 14 amino acids. The chain's CDR3 is CASTLRQGPQPQHF. CDR3 nucleotide sequence: TGTGCCAGTACCCTCCGACAGGGGCCTCAGCCCCAGCATTTT.

The rearrangement joins TRBV2 to TRBJ1-2; D uncertain. V lost 4 bases and J lost 6, with 21 bases in between. This CDR3 has 16 residues. CDR1 is SNHLY, CDR2 FYNNEI, per germline. CDR3 loop: CASSGWSGILDNGYTF. For the CDR3, the DNA is TGTGCCAGCAGTGGTTGGTCCGGGATCCTGGATAATGGCTACACCTTC.

This chain joins TRBV28 and TRBJ2-5, with TRBD1 matching 11 bases. J gave up 0 bases and V 2 bases, and 2 bases lay outside the gene matches. CDR3 length: 16 amino acids. Germline values: CDR1 MDHEN, CDR2 SYDVKM. In DNA form, the CDR3 reads TGTGCCAGCAGTTTAGCGGGACAGGGGGACCAAGAGACCCAGTACTTC. Translating gives CASSLAGQGDQETQYF.

The genes are TRBV7-8 and TRBJ2-3; tentatively, D is TRBD2 (6 bases). The CDR3 runs 15 residues. V was trimmed by 5 bases and J by 4 bases, leaving 16 bases between them. The germline gives CDR1 SGHVS, CDR2 FQNEAQ. In DNA form, the CDR3 reads TGTGCCAGCAGCGGGAGACTAGTAATTTCAGATACGCAGTATTTT. This encodes CASSGRLVISDTQYF.

The V call is TRBV30, the J call TRBJ1-1; D is perhaps TRBD1 (6 bases). The V gene's germline CDR1 is GTSNPN and CDR2 SVGIG (reference sequence). This CDR3 contains 15 residues. The V end was cut by 4 bases, the J end by 4 bases, with 19 bases between. The CDR3 nucleotides read TGTGCCTGGAAAATAGGGGCAGGGACATTCACTGAAGCTTTCTTT. Translating it yields CAWKIGAGTFTEAFF.